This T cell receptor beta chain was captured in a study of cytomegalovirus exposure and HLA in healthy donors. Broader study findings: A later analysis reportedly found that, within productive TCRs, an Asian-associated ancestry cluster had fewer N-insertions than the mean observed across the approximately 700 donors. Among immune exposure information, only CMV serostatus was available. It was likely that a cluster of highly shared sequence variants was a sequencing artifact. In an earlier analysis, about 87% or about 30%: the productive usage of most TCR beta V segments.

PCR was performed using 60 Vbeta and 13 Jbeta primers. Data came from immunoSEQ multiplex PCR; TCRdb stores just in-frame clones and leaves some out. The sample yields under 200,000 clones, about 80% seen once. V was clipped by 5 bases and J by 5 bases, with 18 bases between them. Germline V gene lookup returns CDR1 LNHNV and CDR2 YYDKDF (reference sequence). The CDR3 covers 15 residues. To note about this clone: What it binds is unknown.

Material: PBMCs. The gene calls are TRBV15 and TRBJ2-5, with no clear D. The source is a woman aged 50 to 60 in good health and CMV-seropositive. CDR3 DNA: TGTGCCACCAGCCTCGAGGAAAAAGGAGAGGAGACCCAGTACTTC. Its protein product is CATSLEEKGEETQYF.